The 15 T cell receptor beta chains below come from one sample, sequenced in a study of blood T cell repertoires in COVID-19. The assay was immunoSEQ multiplex PCR, and TCRdb's table has in-frame clones only and misses some. The sample contains 160,000 or so clones, 82% of which appear only once. Sequencing used PBMCs or T cells enriched from blood (not recorded which). These receptors were taken from a man in his fifties or sixties who had recovered from COVID-19.

The V gene is TRBV6-2 or TRBV6-3, the J gene TRBJ2-3; 7 bases line up with TRBD1. The J segment lost 5 bases and the V segment lost 2 bases, leaving 13 bases of the junction unmatched. The germline CDR1 and CDR2 sequences are MNHEY and SVGEGT. The CDR3 contains 17 residues. The CDR3 here is CASSYSPNRGWGDTQYF. CDR3 sequence (DNA): TGTGCCAGCAGTTACAGCCCCAACAGGGGATGGGGAGATACGCAGTATTTT.

The V and J genes are TRBV18 and TRBJ2-7; 7 bases align to TRBD1. Trimming cost V 3 bases and J 0 bases; bases outside gene matches: 2. The CDR3 loop spans 14 amino acids. Germline-derived CDR1 and CDR2 are KGHSH and LQKENI. CDR3 coding DNA: TGTGCCAGCTCACCGGGACAGTCCTCCTACGAGCAGTACTTC. Translating gives CASSPGQSSYEQYF. Combining the CDR3 with reference TRBV18 and TRBJ2-7 gives the whole variable domain NAGVMQNPRHLVRRRGQEARLRCSPMKGHSHVYWYRQLPEEGLKFMVYLQKENIIDESGMPKERFSAEFPKEGPSILRIQQVVRGDSAAYFCASSPGQSSYEQYFGPGTRLTVT.

This clone occurred once. The V gene is TRBV13, the J gene TRBJ1-4; D gene ambiguous. The CDR3 covers 17 residues. Trimming took 0 bases from V and 0 from J, leaving 11 bases between them. Germline CDR1 PRHDT, CDR2 FYEKMQ (reference sequence). CDR3 sequence: CASSLGFARTTNEKLFF. The CDR3 DNA follows: TGTGCCAGCAGCTTAGGCTTCGCGAGAACAACTAATGAAAAACTGTTTTTT.

V is TRBV24-1 and J is TRBJ2-3; 9 bases line up with TRBD1. Germline CDR1 reads KGHDR; CDR2 reads SFDVKD. The V and J ends lost 4 bases and 2 bases, in that order; junction bases with no gene match: 12. The CDR3 is 18 amino acids. The CDR3 sequence is CATSDPDPGQGHTDTQYF. The CDR3 DNA is TGTGCCACCAGTGACCCAGACCCGGGACAGGGACACACAGATACGCAGTATTTT.

The chain combines TRBV19 with TRBJ2-1, with D possibly TRBD2 on 5 matching bases. CDR3 size: 14 residues. CDR1 is LNHDA and CDR2 is SQIVND in the germline V gene (reference sequence). The V and J ends lost 1 base and 7 bases respectively, with 11 bases between them. CDR3 coding DNA: TGTGCCAGTAGTATAGTTGTGACTATTAATGAGCAGTTCTTC. This translates into CASSIVVTINEQFF.

The chain couples TRBV9 to TRBJ2-7; 12 bases map to TRBD2. Losses at the gene ends were 2 bases for V and 6 bases for J; bases not matched to a gene: 3. The germline CDR1 and CDR2 sequences are SGDLS and YYNGEE. The CDR3 extends over 14 amino acids. The DNA of the CDR3 is TGTGCCAGCAGCGTGTCTAGCGGGAGGGGCGAGCAGTACTTC. Amino acids: CASSVSSGRGEQYF.

A word on this clone: The sample contains more than one DNA sequence encoding this CDR3. The chain couples TRBV19 to TRBJ1-1; D may be TRBD1 (5 bases). Trimming stripped 4 bases from V and 1 base from J, with 7 bases between. Germline-derived CDR1 and CDR2 are LNHDA and SQIVND (reference sequence). The CDR3 has 13 residues. The CDR3 protein is CASSRQGNTEAFF. The CDR3 DNA reads TGTGCCAGTAGTAGGCAGGGGAACACTGAAGCTTTCTTT.

This clone showed up just a few times. This chain uses TRBV5-1 with TRBJ2-7; 7 bases are a match to TRBD2. CDR1 and CDR2 (germline): SGHRS, YFSETQ. Losses at the gene ends were 1 base for V and 2 bases for J; bases not matched to a gene: 18. CDR3 size: 19 residues. The CDR3 spells CASSLWGPKARESPYEQYF. CDR3 DNA: TGCGCCAGCAGCTTGTGGGGACCTAAGGCGCGGGAGAGCCCCTACGAGCAGTACTTC.

This chain connects TRBV28 to TRBJ1-4; TRBD1 agrees at 7 bases. Germline V lookup: CDR1 MDHEN, CDR2 SYDVKM. Germline trimming cut 7 bases from V and 8 bases from J; bases unmatched to any gene: 19. This CDR3 comprises 17 residues. CDR3 sequence reads: CASTPLGQAGLREKLFF. DNA of the CDR3: TGTGCCAGCACCCCACTCGGACAGGCTGGTTTGCGGGAAAAACTGTTTTTT.

V is TRBV6-6 and J is TRBJ2-7; 8 nucleotides match TRBD1. This CDR3 comprises 14 residues. CDR1 is MNHNY, CDR2 SVGAGI, per germline (reference sequence). Unmatched junction bases numbered 4, after V lost 5 bases and J lost 1 base. Written as DNA, the CDR3 is TGTGCCAGCAGTAGGGGACAGGAGTCCTACGAGCAGTACTTC. Encoded protein: CASSRGQESYEQYF.

In regard to this clone: A read error may produce the germline difference seen at one junction end. This chain links TRBV7-9 with TRBJ2-1; D may be TRBD2 (7 bases). Germline V CDR1 and CDR2: SEHNR, FQNEAQ (reference sequence). CDR3 length: 13 residues. CDR3 coding DNA: TGTGCCAGCAGCTTAGCGGGGGGGGCCCTAAATCTCTTC. The encoded protein is CASSLAGGALNLF.

The rearrangement joins TRBV18 to TRBJ1-1; D is undetermined. The CDR3 is made up of 12 amino acids. V was clipped by 4 bases and J by 3 bases, with 6 bases between them. Germline-derived CDR1 and CDR2 are KGHSH and LQKENI. CDR3 in DNA: TGTGCCAGCTCACTCCGGGACACTGAAGCTTTCTTT. Encoded protein: CASSLRDTEAFF. Full variable domain (rest looked up from reference TRBV18 and TRBJ1-1): NAGVMQNPRHLVRRRGQEARLRCSPMKGHSHVYWYRQLPEEGLKFMVYLQKENIIDESGMPKERFSAEFPKEGPSILRIQQVVRGDSAAYFCASSLRDTEAFFGQGTRLTVV.

The chain combines TRBV9 with TRBJ2-6; 8 positions agree with TRBD2. The length of the CDR3 is 19 residues. Germline CDR1 and CDR2: SGDLS and YYNGEE. Trimming removed 0 bases from V and 0 bases from J; junction bases left unmatched: 8. CDR3 sequence reads: CASSVGLAGINSGANVLTF. For the CDR3, the DNA is TGTGCCAGCAGCGTAGGTCTAGCGGGTATTAACTCTGGGGCCAACGTCCTGACTTTC.

This chain joins TRBV6-5 and TRBJ2-7; 11 positions match TRBD1. The CDR3 runs 16 residues. Germline-derived CDR1 and CDR2 are MNHEY and SVGAGI. J lost 4 bases, V lost 2 bases, and 7 bases had no gene match. Here the CDR3 DNA reads TGTGCCAGCAGTTACCTGGGACAGGGGGAGAGATACGAGCAGTACTTC. This encodes CASSYLGQGERYEQYF.

V usage is TRBV27 and J usage is TRBJ2-3; 8 nucleotides line up with TRBD2. Germline CDR1 MNHEY, CDR2 SMNVEV (reference sequence). The junction had 6 bases not matched to a gene; V was cut back by 6 bases and J by 1 base. This CDR3 contains 15 residues. The CDR3 here is CASRIAGRGTDTQYF. In nucleotides, the CDR3 is TGTGCCAGCAGAATAGCGGGGAGGGGCACAGATACGCAGTATTTT.